The next 12 T cell receptor beta chains were all read from a single sample in a study of CD8 T cells in ankylosing spondylitis. One entry per CDR3 protein results from TCRdb running MiXCR on the 5' RACE reads. In the table there are more than 150,000 distinct CDR3 sequences, about 20% of which are singletons. The material sequenced was blood, either unsorted or a sorted T cell fraction (not recorded which). All receptors come from a male donor between 5 and 29 years old with ankylosing spondylitis or in good health (not recorded which).

There are many counts of this clonotype. The chain links TRBV20-1 to TRBJ1-4, with TRBD1 as a possible D gene (6 bases). V lost 3 bases and J lost 1, with 12 bases in between. The CDR3 is 15 amino acids. Per the germline V gene, CDR1 is DFQATT and CDR2 is SNEGSKA (reference sequence). CDR3: CSARTLQGTNEKLFF. The CDR3, as DNA: TGCAGTGCTAGGACCCTACAGGGAACTAATGAAAAACTGTTTTTT.

In its sample, this clonotype was seen many times. This sequence joins TRBV10-3 and TRBJ1-1; tentative D call: TRBD1 (6 bases). This CDR3 is built from 13 residues. CDR1 is ENHRY, CDR2 SYGVKD, per germline. V lost 11 bases and J lost 4, with 17 bases in between. CDR3 sequence reads: CAPGRGLGTEAFF. The CDR3 DNA follows: TGTGCCCCCGGCCGGGGGCTGGGCACTGAAGCTTTCTTT.

The rearrangement links TRBV4-3 to TRBJ2-1, with D possibly TRBD2 on 5 matching bases. Germline lookup yields CDR1 LGHNA and CDR2 YSLEER. Trimming cost V 2 bases and J 7 bases, with 12 bases left between them. The CDR3 has 14 amino acids. This chain's CDR3 is CASSQSLDFNEQFF. The DNA for the CDR3 is TGCGCCAGCAGCCAATCACTAGATTTTAATGAGCAGTTCTTC.

CDR3 in amino acids: CASSRSGANTGELFF. Here the CDR3 DNA reads TGTGCCAGTAGTAGGAGCGGAGCGAACACCGGGGAGCTGTTTTTT. The chain couples TRBV19 to TRBJ2-2; weak D call: TRBD2 (5 bases). The CDR3 covers 15 residues. Germline assignment: CDR1 LNHDA and CDR2 SQIVND (reference sequence). Trimming shortened V by 4 bases and J by 0 bases, and 9 bases separated the two germline ends.

The table lists this clonotype with many counts. The rearrangement uses TRBV9 and TRBJ1-1, with 8 bases matching TRBD1. The junction had 12 bases not matched to a gene; V was cut back by 3 bases and J by 11 bases. The germline V gene encodes CDR1 SGDLS and CDR2 YYNGEE. This CDR3 is 14 amino acids long. The CDR3 reads CASSAGDRKGWAFF. The CDR3, as DNA: TGTGCCAGCAGCGCAGGGGACAGGAAGGGTTGGGCTTTCTTT.

This clonotype was observed at least ten times. The chain is built from TRBV20-1 and TRBJ2-3; maybe TRBD2 (5 bases). The length of the CDR3 is 14 residues. Per germline, CDR1 DFQATT and CDR2 SNEGSKA (reference sequence). V lost 0 bases and J 0 bases, leaving 7 bases between the germline ends. Written as DNA, the CDR3 is TGCAGTGCTAGAGAGGGCGGGAGCACAGATACGCAGTATTTT. Translating it yields CSAREGGSTDTQYF.

This clonotype was counted ten times or more. As DNA, the CDR3 is TGTGCCAGCAGTCCCAGGAAACAATACCCTGAAGCTTTCTTT. Amino acids: CASSPRKQYPEAFF. The V gene is TRBV12-3 or TRBV12-4, the J gene TRBJ1-1, with no clear D. V dropped 5 bases and J dropped 6 bases, with 16 bases sitting between them. The CDR3 is 14 residues long.

In this sample, this clonotype turned up many times. The chain employs TRBV6-5 and TRBJ2-7; 9 bases are shared with TRBD2. The CDR3 runs to 15 residues. Germline lookup yields CDR1 MNHEY and CDR2 SVGAGI. The ends lost 2 bases at V and 5 bases at J; junction bases unmatched: 7. The CDR3 DNA follows: TGTGCCAGCAGTTACAGGAGCGGGAGGTTCAACGAGCAGTACTTC. This translates into CASSYRSGRFNEQYF.

This clonotype was detected many times. The chain joins TRBV29-1 to TRBJ1-4, with D unresolved. The CDR3 runs 14 residues. CDR1 SQVTM and CDR2 ANQGSEA come from the germline V gene. The ends were cut back, 7 bases at V and 4 bases at J, with 16 bases in the middle. The CDR3 coding sequence is TGCAGCGCCCGAGGCCAAGGCCTTAATGAAAAACTGTTTTTT. This translates into CSARGQGLNEKLFF.

This clonotype was recorded at least ten times. V and J are TRBV2 and TRBJ2-3; 10 nucleotides line up with TRBD1. The J segment lost 4 bases and the V segment lost 7 bases, leaving 5 bases of the junction unmatched. This CDR3 region has 14 residues. The germline V gene has CDR1 SNHLY and CDR2 FYNNEI. Here the CDR3 DNA reads TGTGCCAGCACCGGGACAGGGGTCCCAGATACGCAGTATTTT. Translating it yields CASTGTGVPDTQYF. The whole variable domain, filled in from reference TRBV2 and TRBJ2-3, reads EPEVTQTPSHQVTQMGQEVILRCVPISNHLYFYWYRQILGQKVEFLVSFYNNEISEKSEIFDDQFSVERPDGSNFTLKIRSTKLEDSAMYFCASTGTGVPDTQYFGPGTRLTVL.

The sample holds many counts of this clonotype. The chain couples TRBV29-1 to TRBJ2-1; no firm D call. The germline CDR1 and CDR2 sequences are SQVTM and ANQGSEA. This CDR3 contains 12 residues. V was pared by 0 bases and J by 9 bases, with 9 bases between. In DNA form, the CDR3 reads TGCAGCGTTGAAGATGCAGGAGCTGAGCAGTTCTTC. Translated: CSVEDAGAEQFF.

This clonotype was seen many times. This CDR3 reads CSAISRVRRSRPNEQFF. Written as DNA, the CDR3 is TGCAGTGCTATTAGCCGTGTGAGACGGTCACGTCCCAATGAGCAGTTCTTC. The V and J genes are TRBV20-1 and TRBJ2-1; no reliable D call. The length of the CDR3 is 17 residues. In germline, CDR1 is DFQATT, CDR2 SNEGSKA (reference sequence). With 4 bases removed from V and 6 bases from J, the gap between germline ends came to 25 bases.